Sequencing of this TCR beta chain was carried out in a study of early T cells in non-severe SARS-CoV-2 infection. By sample fraction, this clonotype is large (0.1 to 1%). Each single cDNA molecule received a unique molecular identifier. TCRdb re-called the 5' RACE reads with MiXCR, one entry per CDR3 protein. The sample lists some 61,000 distinct CDR3 sequences; 10% were seen once. The CDR3 has 13 residues. From germline, CDR1 is SGHTA and CDR2 FQGNSA. V was clipped by 5 bases and J by 10 bases, with 12 bases between them. V is TRBV7-2 and J is TRBJ1-6; D is unclear. Sequenced sample: whole blood. The source of this sequence is an adult who was a healthcare worker with PCR-confirmed SARS-CoV-2 infection or an uninfected control (not recorded which). CDR3 sequence (DNA): TGTGCCAGCAGCCAAACGGGGAACTCACCCCTCCACTTT. It specifies CASSQTGNSPLHF.